The 27 T cell receptor beta chains below all came from one sample that was sequenced in a study of shared clonotypes between healthy human individuals. Sequencing was performed with immunoSEQ multiplex PCR; in TCRdb, only in-frame clones are kept and a portion is missing. Of some 1,900,000 clones in the sample, approximately 95% were seen once. Naive CD8 cells were CD45RO-negative, positively selected for CCR7, excluding terminally differentiated effector memory CD45RA+ cells. The sample was naive CD8+ T cells sorted from blood. These receptor sequences come from a man younger than 30 in good health.

The chain uses TRBV6-5 and TRBJ2-7; TRBD1 matches 8 bases. CDR1 MNHEY and CDR2 SVGAGI come from the germline V gene. Unmatched junction bases numbered 7, after V lost 6 bases and J lost 3 bases. This CDR3 has 14 residues. The CDR3 is CASSADRGLYEQYF. The CDR3 bases are TGTGCCAGCAGCGCTGACAGGGGACTCTACGAGCAGTACTTC.

V gene TRBV4-1 combines with J gene TRBJ2-1, with no clear D. CDR1 MGHRA and CDR2 YSYEKL come from the germline V gene. This CDR3 contains 16 residues. Between the trimmed V and J ends, which lost 0 bases and 7 bases, there was a span of 16 bases. The CDR3 spells CASSQEMAPGTNEQFF. For the CDR3, the DNA is TGCGCCAGCAGCCAAGAAATGGCGCCCGGAACGAATGAGCAGTTCTTC.

The chain uses TRBV4-1 and TRBJ2-5; tentative D call: TRBD2 (6 bases). The CDR3 sequence is 15 residues long. Germline values: CDR1 MGHRA, CDR2 YSYEKL. Trimming removed 4 bases at V and 5 bases at J, with 17 bases between. The CDR3 loop is CASSPRLGSGETQYF. Written as DNA, the CDR3 is TGCGCCAGCAGCCCCCGACTAGGATCTGGGGAGACCCAGTACTTC.

This clone has a handful of counts. The chain is built from TRBV5-4 and TRBJ2-2; a weak D match, TRBD1 (5 bases). The germline V gene has CDR1 SGHNT and CDR2 YYREEE (reference sequence). Deletions cut 1 base from V and 1 base from J, with 5 bases between. This CDR3 is built from 14 residues. CDR3 in amino acids: CASSLQGNTGELFF. The CDR3 DNA sequence: TGTGCCAGCAGCTTGCAGGGGAACACCGGGGAGCTGTTTTTT.

This clone came up a few times. The chain joins TRBV9 to TRBJ1-5; D gene uncertain. Germline V lookup: CDR1 SGDLS, CDR2 YYNGEE. The length of the CDR3 is 15 residues. V lost 0 bases and J 5 bases, leaving 12 bases between the germline ends. The CDR3 DNA reads as TGTGCCAGCAGCGTAGGAGACACCACCGATCAGCCCCAGCATTTT. Residues: CASSVGDTTDQPQHF.

V and J are TRBV7-6 and TRBJ2-7; 10 bases map to TRBD1. Germline lookup yields CDR1 SGHVS and CDR2 FNYEAQ. V shed 5 bases, J shed 1 base, and the junction held 8 bases outside the gene matches. This CDR3 has 16 amino acids. Here the CDR3 DNA reads TGTGCCAGCAGCCCAGGACCGGGACAGGGGTCCTACGAGCAGTACTTC. Protein: CASSPGPGQGSYEQYF. Combining the CDR3 with reference TRBV7-6 and TRBJ2-7 gives the whole variable domain GAGVSQSPRYKVTKRGQDVALRCDPISGHVSLYWYRQALGQGPEFLTYFNYEAQQDKSGLPNDRFSAERPEGSISTLTIQRTEQRDSAMYRCASSPGPGQGSYEQYFGPGTRLTVT.

Details on this clone: A single base separates this from a much larger clone, so it may be a read error. Other nucleotide sequences in the sample specify the same CDR3. The chain combines TRBV11-3 with TRBJ2-7, with D perhaps TRBD2 (5 bases). This CDR3 contains 13 residues. Trimming left V 1 base short and J 4 bases short, with 8 bases between. Germline CDR1 reads SGHNT; CDR2 reads YENEEA. The CDR3 DNA sequence: TGTGCCAGCAGCTTAGGGCGAGGGTACGAGCAGTACTTC. Its translation: CASSLGRGYEQYF. The entire variable domain, with the rest obtained from reference TRBV11-3 and TRBJ2-7, is as follows: EAGVVQSPRYKIIEKKQPVAFWCNPISGHNTLYWYLQNLGQGPELLIRYENEEAVDDSQLPKDRFSAERLKGVDSTLKIQPAELGDSAVYLCASSLGRGYEQYFGPGTRLTVT.

The count of this clone is one. This chain joins TRBV7-3 and TRBJ2-5; D is unresolved. This CDR3 contains 16 residues. CDR1 and CDR2 from the germline V gene are SGHTA and FQGTGA. Trimming shortened V by 0 bases and J by 0 bases, and 11 bases separated the two germline ends. DNA of the CDR3: TGTGCCAGCAGCTTAACTTTTGCCGCCGACCAAGAGACCCAGTACTTC. Translated, it gives CASSLTFAADQETQYF.

V and J are TRBV30 and TRBJ1-1, with TRBD1 identical over 9 bases. The J segment lost 1 base and the V segment lost 3 bases, leaving 3 bases of the junction unmatched. This CDR3 has 14 amino acids. CDR1 and CDR2 from the germline V gene are GTSNPN and SVGIG (reference sequence). DNA for the CDR3: TGTGCCTGGAGCGGACAGGGGTGGAACACTGAAGCTTTCTTT. This encodes CAWSGQGWNTEAFF. Full variable domain (missing parts from reference TRBV30 and TRBJ1-1): SQTIHQWPATLVQPVGSPLSLECTVEGTSNPNLYWYRQAAGRGLQLLFYSVGIGQISSEVPQNLSASRPQDRQFILSSKKLLLSDSGFYLCAWSGQGWNTEAFFGQGTRLTVV.

The chain links TRBV27 to TRBJ1-1; 7 bases are shared with TRBD1. CDR1 MNHEY and CDR2 SMNVEV come from the germline V gene (reference sequence). There are 17 residues in the CDR3. Germline trimming cut 1 base from V and 1 base from J; bases unmatched to any gene: 9. The CDR3: CASSLFFQGTENTEAFF. In DNA form, the CDR3 reads TGTGCCAGCAGTTTATTCTTCCAAGGGACAGAGAACACTGAAGCTTTCTTT.

This clone occurred once. The chain uses TRBV27 and TRBJ2-5, with D perhaps matching TRBD1 (5 bases). V dropped 2 bases and J dropped 3 bases, with 7 bases sitting between them. Germline CDR1 reads MNHEY; CDR2 reads SMNVEV (reference sequence). The CDR3 loop spans 13 amino acids. CDR3 in amino acids: CASSLQGEETQYF. CDR3 coding DNA: TGTGCCAGCAGTTTACAGGGTGAAGAGACCCAGTACTTC.

The chain is built from TRBV5-4 and TRBJ1-1; 10 bases map to TRBD1. Looked up from germline, CDR1 is SGHNT and CDR2 is YYREEE (reference sequence). CDR3 length equals 13 residues. After removal of 5 bases from V and 6 bases from J, the junction contained 4 bases not matched to a gene. CDR3 DNA: TGTGCCAGCAGACGACAGGGGGCGCCTGAAGCTTTCTTT. It is translated as CASRRQGAPEAFF.

The rearrangement joins TRBV29-1 to TRBJ1-1, with 9 bases aligning to TRBD1. The trim removed 5 bases at V and 11 bases at J, leaving 6 bases unmatched. Germline V gene data show CDR1 as SQVTM and CDR2 as ANQGSEA. The CDR3 has 11 residues. Here the CDR3 DNA reads TGCAGCGTTAACAGGGGGCCGGAGGCTTTCTTT. Translation: CSVNRGPEAFF. Full variable domain (remainder filled in from reference TRBV29-1 and TRBJ1-1): SAVISQKPSRDICQRGTSLTIQCQVDSQVTMMFWYRQQPGQSLTLIATANQGSEATYESGFVIDKFPISRPNLTFSTLTVSNMSPEDSSIYLCSVNRGPEAFFGQGTRLTVV.

V and J are TRBV27 and TRBJ2-7, with 9 bases identical to TRBD2. This CDR3 is built from 16 residues. Germline values: CDR1 MNHEY, CDR2 SMNVEV (reference sequence). V was clipped by 1 base and J by 4 bases; unmatched bases: 8. CDR3 DNA sequence: TGTGCCAGCAGTTTATTGGTTAGCGGGGGATCATACGAGCAGTACTTC. Its translation: CASSLLVSGGSYEQYF.

For the CDR3, the DNA is TGTGCCAGCAGTTCAGAGTTCACGCCGATCACCTATGGCTACACCTTC. This sequence encodes CASSSEFTPITYGYTF. V and J are TRBV7-9 and TRBJ1-2; unclear D gene. CDR1 and CDR2 from the germline V gene are SEHNR and FQNEAQ (reference sequence). The CDR3 is 16 residues long. V lost 6 bases, J lost 4 bases, and 21 bases lay in between.

The chain is built from TRBV11-2 and TRBJ2-7; unclear D gene. Trimming cost V 5 bases and J 2 bases, with 4 bases left between them. Per germline, CDR1 SGHAT and CDR2 FQNNGV. The CDR3 contains 11 residues. The CDR3 coding sequence is TGTGCCAGCAGCGACACCTACGAGCAGTACTTC. It encodes CASSDTYEQYF.

The sample holds one count of this clone. CDR3 protein: CASSLENNEQFF. The CDR3, as DNA: TGTGCCAGCAGTCTAGAAAACAATGAGCAGTTCTTC. The chain combines TRBV28 with TRBJ2-1; no definite D call. This CDR3 region has 12 residues. Germline V lookup: CDR1 MDHEN, CDR2 SYDVKM. V was trimmed by 5 bases and J by 5 bases, leaving 7 bases between them.

V usage is TRBV4-1 and J usage is TRBJ2-7; D is undetermined. The CDR3 has 19 residues. With 1 base removed from V and 6 bases from J, the gap between germline ends came to 28 bases. Germline V gene data show CDR1 as MGHRA and CDR2 as YSYEKL. The CDR3 sequence is CASSQVAEVSARTFSEQYF. The CDR3 DNA follows: TGCGCCAGCAGCCAAGTGGCAGAAGTATCCGCTCGGACGTTTAGCGAGCAGTACTTC.

The rearrangement links TRBV13 to TRBJ2-7; weak D call: TRBD1 (6 bases). This CDR3 has 15 residues. The germline V gene encodes CDR1 PRHDT and CDR2 FYEKMQ (reference sequence). The V end was cut by 3 bases, the J end by 3 bases, with 15 bases between. The CDR3 spells CASSFSLVDSYEQYF. The CDR3 nucleotides read TGTGCCAGCAGCTTTTCCCTAGTGGACAGCTACGAGCAGTACTTC.

The chain employs TRBV7-9 and TRBJ2-5; D perhaps matches TRBD2 (6 bases). With 1 base removed from V and 5 bases from J, the gap between germline ends came to 14 bases. The CDR3 is made up of 15 amino acids. Germline CDR1 is SEHNR and CDR2 is FQNEAQ (reference sequence). The chain's CDR3 is CASSLVVGGGETQYF. CDR3 DNA: TGTGCCAGCAGCTTAGTTGTGGGAGGCGGGGAGACCCAGTACTTC.

This clone was detected only once. V gene TRBV4-1 combines with J gene TRBJ2-2; D possibly corresponds to TRBD2 (5 bases). CDR3 length: 15 residues. V gave up 4 bases and J gave up 1 base, with 10 bases separating them. Germline CDR1 is MGHRA and CDR2 is YSYEKL. The CDR3 DNA sequence: TGCGCCAGCAGCCTACCGGGAATGAACACCGGGGAGCTGTTTTTT. It translates to CASSLPGMNTGELFF.

The chain uses TRBV7-8 and TRBJ1-2; D is uncertain. The germline V gene encodes CDR1 SGHVS and CDR2 FQNEAQ. The CDR3 is 13 residues long. Trimming removed 5 bases from V and 5 bases from J, with 12 bases in between. The CDR3, as DNA: TGTGCCAGCAGCCCGACGGCTACTTATGGCTACACCTTC. Amino acid sequence: CASSPTATYGYTF.

This clone was seen once. V gene TRBV10-3 combines with J gene TRBJ1-5; 9 bases match TRBD1. V lost 2 bases, J lost 4 bases, and 3 bases stayed unmatched. This CDR3 spans 15 amino acids. Germline V CDR1 and CDR2: ENHRY, SYGVKD. Here the CDR3 DNA reads TGTGCCATCAGTGAGACGACAGGGGGGAATCAGCCCCAGCATTTT. It encodes CAISETTGGNQPQHF.

V is TRBV14 and J is TRBJ2-5; maybe TRBD1 (5 bases). CDR3 length: 12 amino acids. With 7 bases removed from V and 7 bases from J, the gap between germline ends came to 13 bases. The germline V gene encodes CDR1 SGHDN and CDR2 FVKESK. The CDR3 region is CASNGREVTQYF. DNA for the CDR3: TGTGCCAGCAATGGCAGGGAAGTGACCCAGTACTTC. The full variable domain, with the rest looked up from reference TRBV14 and TRBJ2-5, is EAGVTQFPSHSVIEKGQTVTLRCDPISGHDNLYWYRRVMGKEIKFLLHFVKESKQDESGMPNNRFLAERTGGTYSTLKVQPAELEDSGVYFCASNGREVTQYFGPGTRLLVL.

The chain uses TRBV5-1 and TRBJ1-2; D might be TRBD1 (5 bases). The CDR3 totals 17 residues. Germline assignment: CDR1 SGHRS and CDR2 YFSETQ. V was pared by 4 bases and J by 0 bases, with 19 bases between. As DNA, the CDR3 is TGCGCCAGCAGCGGGCAGGGAGGCACCTACCCTAACTATGGCTACACCTTC. Translation: CASSGQGGTYPNYGYTF.

The genes are TRBV27 and TRBJ2-1, with a tentative D call TRBD2 (5 bases). The CDR3 totals 12 residues. Germline V CDR1 and CDR2: MNHEY, SMNVEV (reference sequence). V lost 3 bases, J lost 6 bases, and 6 bases lay in between. The CDR3 loop reads CASSFEGNEQFF. Here the CDR3 DNA reads TGTGCCAGCAGTTTCGAGGGCAATGAGCAGTTCTTC.

A note on this clone: This specimen includes other DNA sequences encoding the same CDR3. The chain recombines TRBV5-6 with TRBJ2-2; D unresolved. Germline lookup yields CDR1 SGHDT and CDR2 YYEEEE. V was shortened by 1 base and J by 2 bases, with 6 bases between the two germline ends. The CDR3 length is 14 residues. As DNA, the CDR3 is TGTGCCAGCAGCTTGTGGGGTAACACCGGGGAGCTGTTTTTT. It is translated as CASSLWGNTGELFF.